This TCR beta chain was captured in a study of cytomegalovirus exposure and HLA in healthy donors. Study-level results: Among TCR sequences, most were rare, though some public TCRs appeared in many donors. When analyzed later, a missense DCLRE1C variant was found to be linked to TCR beta V- and J-gene trimming. A later analysis showed HLA-associated TCR beta chains outstripping equally common others in clonal expansion.

Turning to this clone: As yet, its antigen is unknown.

The ends were cut back, 4 bases at V and 0 bases at J, with 10 bases in the middle. Germline V gene data show CDR1 as SGHTA and CDR2 as FQGNSA. CDR3 size: 14 residues. Healthy donors of bone marrow made up the group. 13 Jbeta primers and 60 Vbeta primers were used for the PCR. Sequencing was performed with immunoSEQ multiplex PCR; in TCRdb, only in-frame clones are kept and a portion is missing. The sample contains fewer than 100,000 clones, roughly three quarters of which appear only once. Sequencing used PBMCs. This TCR derives from a female donor in good health and CMV-seronegative. This rearrangement joins TRBV7-2 to TRBJ2-7, with TRBD1 as a possible D gene (5 bases). The CDR3 coding sequence is TGTGCCAGCAGCTACAGGTCAACCTCCTACGAGCAGTACTTC. This translates into CASSYRSTSYEQYF.